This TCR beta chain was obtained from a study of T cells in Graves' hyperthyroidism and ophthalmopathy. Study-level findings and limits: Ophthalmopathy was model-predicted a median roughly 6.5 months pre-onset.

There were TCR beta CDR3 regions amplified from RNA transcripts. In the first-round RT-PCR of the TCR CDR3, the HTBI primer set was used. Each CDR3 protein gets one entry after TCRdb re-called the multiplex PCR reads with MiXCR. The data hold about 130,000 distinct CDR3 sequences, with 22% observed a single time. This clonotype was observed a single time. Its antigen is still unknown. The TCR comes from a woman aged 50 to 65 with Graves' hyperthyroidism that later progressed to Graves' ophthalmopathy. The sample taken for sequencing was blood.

CDR3 loop: CASSAGQGRVVEAFF. CDR3 in DNA: TGTGCCAGCAGTGCCGGACAGGGAAGGGTGGTTGAAGCTTTCTTT. The genes are TRBV6-1 and TRBJ1-1; the match to TRBD1 covers 8 bases. The germline gives CDR1 MNHNS, CDR2 SASEGT. This CDR3 region has 15 residues. After removal of 4 bases from V and 7 bases from J, the junction contained 11 bases not matched to a gene.